These T cell receptor beta chains were read from a single sample in a study of blood T cells in healthy people across ages. TCRdb called the 5' RACE reads again in MiXCR, with one record for every CDR3 protein. Among roughly 700,000 distinct CDR3 sequences listed, around 25% were seen once. These data also formed part of another study, on T cells of mothers and their children.

The source material was blood. These receptors were taken from a boy aged 5-17 years in good health. CDR3s leave out the opening cysteine and the closing phenylalanine or tryptophan.

v_call	j_call	cdr3_aa
TRBV29-1	TRBJ1-1	SGTENTEAF
TRBV29-1	TRBJ2-5	SVEVFVSSIETQY
TRBV4-3	TRBJ2-7	ASSQGRGGLSYEQY
TRBV13	TRBJ2-7	ASSLGTEPYEQY
TRBV12-3/TRBV12-4	TRBJ2-1	ASNPSGGSYNEQF
TRBV28	TRBJ1-3	ASSLSGGGTIY
TRBV5-6	TRBJ1-1	ASKTGSTEAF
TRBV20-1	TRBJ2-5	SAKGRPIGETQY
TRBV6-5	TRBJ2-7	ASSQGQLAYEQY
TRBV14	TRBJ2-2	ASSRYGKPSEGGELF
TRBV29-1	TRBJ1-1	SVTHRREAF
TRBV29-1	TRBJ2-1	SIWVRGEGNEQF
TRBV11-3	TRBJ2-7	ASSFSGTGGYEQY
TRBV5-6	TRBJ1-1	ASSRRDSMNTEAF
TRBV12-5	TRBJ1-2	ASAPDRGHLYGYT
TRBV15	TRBJ2-6	ATSRDLGAGANVLT
TRBV4-2	TRBJ2-5	ASSRREWETQY
TRBV7-2	TRBJ2-5	ASSLVGRVLRETQY
TRBV20-1	TRBJ2-5	SLSPLAGVQETQY
TRBV28	TRBJ1-1	ASSTTSHPKGTEAF
TRBV7-3	TRBJ2-2	ASSTSGRTGELF
TRBV7-9	TRBJ2-1	ASSFPGQSFEQF
TRBV4-3	TRBJ1-4	ASSQNGYNEKLF
TRBV6-5	NA	ATGRQSLQNEQY
TRBV7-2	TRBJ2-7	ASSSTSRSSYEQY
TRBV6-5	TRBJ2-1	ASLKGDTDNEQF
TRBV11-2	TRBJ2-1	ASSLGTGYSDEQF
TRBV11-2	TRBJ2-2	ASSVNTGELF
TRBV3-1	TRBJ2-7	ASSQDVGYASYEQY
TRBV28	TRBJ2-2	ASSLLQAGELF
TRBV29-1	TRBJ2-5	SYLVGSQETQY
TRBV7-2	TRBJ2-3	ASSLAGTSSADTQY
TRBV7-2	TRBJ2-3	ASSLAGQGY
TRBV20-1	TRBJ2-7	SARETVGRDEQY
TRBV7-3	TRBJ2-1	ASSPLAVSYNEQF
TRBV5-6	NA	ASSLYRDDLQF
TRBV5-1	NA	ASSFRTSLHNEQF
TRBV7-2	TRBJ2-5	ASGGYRGKEQY
TRBV28	TRBJ2-3	ASSSGLGLTDTQY
TRBV20-1	TRBJ2-1	SARDRGIRNEQF
TRBV4-1	TRBJ2-7	ASSQLAVGSYEQY
TRBV28	TRBJ2-7	ASRQQDSYEQY
TRBV28	TRBJ1-5	ASSLLPGNQPQH
TRBV4-1	TRBJ2-2	ASSQQQGGDGVLF
TRBV7-9	TRBJ2-5	ASSGSRASEETQY
TRBV25-1	TRBJ2-7	ASSAVAGGQY
TRBV5-1	TRBJ2-7	ASSLEPGQRREQY
TRBV7-9	TRBJ1-1	ASSRGQGAFEAF
TRBV7-9	TRBJ1-1	ASSLPLGAEAF
TRBV5-1	TRBJ2-1	ASSFDAPMPI
TRBV20-1	TRBJ2-3	SARTVGITDTQY